The present TCR beta chain was sequenced within a study of neoadjuvant anti-PD-1 for oral cavity cancer. Blood libraries mostly used approximately 0.5 ug genomic DNA, six replicates each. Assay: immunoSEQ multiplex PCR; the TCRdb copy retains only in-frame clones and omits some. The profile covers 30,000 to 35,000 clones, with about 83% appearing a single time and roughly 4% taken by the ten largest. Stage II-IVA oral cavity squamous cell carcinoma was new and untreated by systemic or radiation therapy. The patients had HPV-negative, locally advanced oral cavity squamous cell carcinoma. Per the germline V gene, CDR1 is SGHTS and CDR2 is YDEGEE. V was pared by 4 bases and J by 1 base, with 10 bases between. The CDR3 has 14 residues.

This TCR derives from a person aged 40 to 85 with oral cavity squamous cell carcinoma. The sequencing used PBMCs, collected before nivolumab (anti-PD-1) treatment. The V and J genes are TRBV5-8 and TRBJ2-3; D not resolved. The CDR3 is CASSPRWGTDTQYF. CDR3 nucleotide sequence: TGTGCCAGCAGCCCGCGGTGGGGCACAGATACGCAGTATTTT.